These T cell receptor beta chains were read from a single sample in a study of blood T cell repertoires in COVID-19. Some clones are missing from TCRdb's copy, which holds only in-frame ones; the method was immunoSEQ multiplex PCR. The data hold roughly 220,000 clones, with 84% observed a single time. Sequencing input: PBMCs or T cells enriched from blood (not recorded which). The receptors derive from a woman aged 40 to 50 who had recovered from COVID-19. The CDR3 runs from the conserved cysteine through the conserved F or W. Fields, in order: D gene, CDR3 length, J gene, clone size, V gene, CDR3 protein, CDR3 DNA. D genes are given only for firm matches. Clone size, where shown, is once, few, many, or a class for clones that have expanded.

D: TRBD1; length: 15; J: TRBJ1-1; size: .; V: TRBV4-1; CDR3: CASSQNRGLNTEAFF; DNA: TGCGCCAGCAGCCAAAACAGGGGGCTCAACACTGAAGCTTTCTTT
D: TRBD2; length: 16; J: TRBJ2-7; size: .; V: TRBV5-1; CDR3: CASTATPTSGLYEQYF; DNA: TGCGCCAGCACCGCAACCCCGACTAGCGGTCTCTACGAGCAGTACTTC
D: TRBD2; length: 16; J: TRBJ2-1; size: few; V: TRBV9; CDR3: CASSTSGRVAYNEQFF; DNA: TGTGCCAGCAGCACTAGCGGGAGGGTAGCCTACAATGAGCAGTTCTTC
D: .; length: 14; J: TRBJ2-2; size: .; V: TRBV27; CDR3: CASRRITGAGELFF; DNA: TGTGCCAGCAGAAGAATTACAGGCGCCGGGGAGCTGTTTTTT
D: TRBD1; length: 16; J: TRBJ1-3; size: once; V: TRBV11-2; CDR3: CASSPGDRRSGNTIYF; DNA: TGTGCCAGCAGCCCCGGGGACAGACGCTCTGGAAACACCATATATTTT
D: TRBD1; length: 16; J: TRBJ1-2; size: .; V: TRBV7-8; CDR3: CASSSGYSGTANGYTF; DNA: TGTGCCAGCAGCTCGGGGTATTCCGGGACAGCAAACGGCTACACCTTC
D: .; length: 15; J: TRBJ1-2; size: .; V: TRBV7-9; CDR3: CASTGLRWANYGYTF; DNA: TGTGCCAGCACGGGGTTGAGGTGGGCTAACTATGGCTACACCTTC
D: TRBD1; length: 15; J: TRBJ1-4; size: few; V: TRBV4-3; CDR3: CASSQGDRANEKLFF; DNA: TGCGCCAGCAGCCAAGGGGACAGGGCTAATGAAAAACTGTTTTTT
D: TRBD2; length: 14; J: TRBJ2-5; size: .; V: TRBV2; CDR3: CASSDGGLAAVKYF; DNA: TGTGCCAGCAGTGATGGAGGACTAGCGGCCGTAAAGTACTTC
D: .; length: 14; J: TRBJ1-1; size: few; V: TRBV27; CDR3: CASSLSWDIPEAFF; DNA: TGTGCCAGCAGTTTATCATGGGACATCCCTGAAGCTTTCTTT
D: .; length: 13; J: TRBJ1-2; size: .; V: TRBV27; CDR3: CASSFHHSGGYTF; DNA: TGTGCCAGCAGTTTCCACCACAGTGGAGGCTACACCTTC
D: TRBD1; length: 15; J: TRBJ1-1; size: .; V: TRBV28; CDR3: CASTDRGRSDTEAFF; DNA: TGTGCCAGCACCGACAGGGGGCGCTCGGACACTGAAGCTTTCTTT
D: TRBD1; length: 16; J: TRBJ1-1; size: .; V: TRBV6-2/TRBV6-3; CDR3: CASSYRRQGANTEAFF; DNA: TGTGCCAGCAGTTACAGGCGACAGGGGGCGAACACTGAAGCTTTCTTT
D: .; length: 14; J: TRBJ1-2; size: .; V: TRBV6-6; CDR3: CASSSLGGAYGYTF; DNA: TGTGCCAGCAGTTCCCTGGGGGGAGCCTATGGCTACACCTTC
D: .; length: 13; J: TRBJ1-1; size: .; V: TRBV5-4; CDR3: CASRRLLNTEAFF; DNA: TGTGCCAGCAGGCGGCTGCTGAACACTGAAGCTTTCTTT
D: .; length: 14; J: TRBJ2-5; size: .; V: TRBV10-1; CDR3: CASSESTAQETQYF; DNA: TGCGCCAGCAGTGAGTCTACAGCTCAAGAGACCCAGTACTTC
D: .; length: 15; J: TRBJ1-3; size: .; V: TRBV11-1; CDR3: CASSLQLTSGNTIYF; DNA: TGTGCCAGCAGCTTACAGCTGACTTCTGGAAACACCATATATTTT
D: .; length: 12; J: TRBJ2-5; size: .; V: TRBV15; CDR3: CATSRDTQTQYF; DNA: TGTGCCACCAGCAGAGATACACAGACCCAGTACTTC
D: .; length: 14; J: TRBJ2-5; size: .; V: TRBV9; CDR3: CASSVGSGQETQYF; DNA: TGTGCCAGCAGCGTAGGTTCAGGCCAAGAGACCCAGTACTTC
D: TRBD1; length: 12; J: TRBJ1-5; size: .; V: TRBV2; CDR3: CASSGDRDRLHF; DNA: TGTGCCAGCAGCGGGGACCGGGACAGGCTTCATTTT
D: .; length: 16; J: TRBJ1-6; size: .; V: TRBV18; CDR3: CASSPLNSGGNSPLHF; DNA: TGTGCCAGCTCACCCTTGAACTCGGGTGGTAATTCACCCCTCCACTTT
D: .; length: 12; J: TRBJ2-5; size: many; V: TRBV5-4; CDR3: CASSVGGGYQYF; DNA: TGTGCCAGCAGCGTGGGGGGGGGCTACCAGTACTTC
D: TRBD1; length: 14; J: TRBJ2-2; size: .; V: TRBV19; CDR3: CASGQGGYTGELFF; DNA: TGTGCCTCTGGACAGGGTGGATACACCGGGGAGCTGTTTTTT
D: .; length: 15; J: TRBJ2-3; size: .; V: TRBV28; CDR3: CASSPQGRLGDTQYF; DNA: TGTGCCAGCAGTCCCCAGGGCCGGTTAGGAGATACGCAGTATTTT
D: TRBD2; length: 15; J: TRBJ2-3; size: many; V: TRBV28; CDR3: CASSGAGVQTDTQYF; DNA: TGTGCCAGCAGTGGAGCGGGAGTTCAAACAGATACGCAGTATTTT
D: .; length: 13; J: TRBJ1-1; size: few; V: TRBV7-2; CDR3: CASRQQLNTEAFF; DNA: TGTGCCAGCAGACAACAGCTGAACACTGAAGCTTTCTTT
D: .; length: 17; J: TRBJ2-7; size: .; V: TRBV21-1; CDR3: CARTTLLLTGTGNEQYF; DNA: TGTGCCAGAACCACTCTTCTTCTTACCGGGACAGGGAACGAGCAGTACTTC
D: TRBD1; length: 14; J: TRBJ1-4; size: .; V: TRBV19; CDR3: CASSKQGKNEKLFF; DNA: TGTGCCAGTAGTAAACAGGGGAAAAATGAAAAACTGTTTTTT
D: TRBD1; length: 16; J: TRBJ2-2; size: .; V: TRBV3-1/TRBV3-2; CDR3: CASSQGQGLLGGELFF; DNA: TGTGCCAGCAGCCAAGGACAGGGGTTGTTGGGCGGGGAGCTGTTTTTT
D: .; length: 14; J: TRBJ2-1; size: .; V: TRBV2; CDR3: CASSVSENYNEQFF; DNA: TGTGCCAGCAGTGTTAGCGAGAACTACAATGAGCAGTTCTTC
D: TRBD1; length: 17; J: TRBJ2-2; size: once; V: TRBV11-3; CDR3: CASSFYRGLANTGELFF; DNA: TGTGCCAGCAGCTTTTACAGGGGCCTCGCGAACACCGGGGAGCTGTTTTTT
D: .; length: 17; J: TRBJ2-2; size: .; V: TRBV7-9; CDR3: CASSLYSRTANTGELFF; DNA: TGTGCCAGCAGCTTATACTCCAGGACAGCGAACACCGGGGAGCTGTTTTTT
D: TRBD1; length: 13; J: TRBJ2-7; size: .; V: TRBV6-5; CDR3: CASSRGQAHEQYF; DNA: TGTGCCAGCAGCCGAGGACAGGCCCACGAGCAGTACTTC
D: TRBD2; length: 15; J: TRBJ2-5; size: .; V: TRBV2; CDR3: CASIKGTSGQETQYF; DNA: TGTGCCAGCATTAAAGGGACTAGCGGCCAAGAGACCCAGTACTTC
D: .; length: 15; J: TRBJ2-1; size: .; V: TRBV18; CDR3: CASSPPDSAYNEQFF; DNA: TGTGCCAGCTCACCACCGGACAGCGCCTACAATGAGCAGTTCTTC
D: .; length: 13; J: TRBJ1-1; size: once; V: TRBV25-1; CDR3: CASSGGIQGSAFF; DNA: TGTGCCAGCAGTGGAGGTATTCAGGGCTCAGCTTTCTTT
D: .; length: 16; J: TRBJ1-1; size: .; V: TRBV6-1; CDR3: CASSESRRHKNTEAFF; DNA: TGTGCCAGCAGTGAATCCCGCAGACACAAGAACACTGAAGCTTTCTTT
D: .; length: 16; J: TRBJ2-5; size: .; V: TRBV14; CDR3: CASSQARGAQQETQYF; DNA: TGTGCCAGCAGCCAAGCCCGCGGGGCCCAACAAGAGACCCAGTACTTC
D: TRBD2; length: 16; J: TRBJ2-2; size: .; V: TRBV4-3; CDR3: CASSQTKGRGTGELFF; DNA: TGCGCCAGCAGCCAAACGAAGGGGCGGGGGACCGGGGAGCTGTTTTTT
D: .; length: 16; J: TRBJ2-7; size: many; V: TRBV6-6; CDR3: CASATLPGGAYHEQYF; DNA: TGTGCCAGCGCTACCCTCCCGGGGGGCGCATACCACGAGCAGTACTTC
D: TRBD1; length: 14; J: TRBJ1-1; size: few; V: TRBV30; CDR3: CAGGQGPPYTEAFF; DNA: TGTGCCGGAGGACAGGGGCCACCTTACACTGAAGCTTTCTTT
D: .; length: 13; J: TRBJ1-1; size: .; V: TRBV18; CDR3: CASSTGTSERAFF; DNA: TGTGCCAGCTCGACCGGGACATCTGAAAGAGCTTTCTTT
D: .; length: 15; J: TRBJ2-7; size: once; V: TRBV4-2; CDR3: CASSQDYGGTYEQYF; DNA: TGTGCCAGCAGCCAAGATTATGGAGGTACCTACGAGCAGTACTTC
D: .; length: 17; J: TRBJ1-3; size: .; V: TRBV7-2; CDR3: CASSSDAGSSSGNTIYF; DNA: TGTGCCAGCAGCTCCGACGCAGGGTCCTCCTCTGGAAACACCATATATTTT
D: .; length: 13; J: TRBJ1-3; size: few; V: TRBV6-1; CDR3: CASSEHQGNTIYF; DNA: TGTGCCAGCAGTGAACATCAAGGAAACACCATATATTTT
D: TRBD2; length: 17; J: TRBJ2-3; size: .; V: TRBV10-3; CDR3: CAISDISGRASTDTQYF; DNA: TGTGCCATCAGTGATATTAGCGGGAGGGCCTCCACAGATACGCAGTATTTT
D: .; length: 15; J: TRBJ1-2; size: .; V: TRBV11-2; CDR3: CASSLVAGPNYGYTF; DNA: TGTGCCAGCAGCTTAGTGGCAGGCCCCAACTATGGCTACACCTTC
D: .; length: 15; J: TRBJ2-1; size: .; V: TRBV4-1; CDR3: CASSQARGRYNEQFF; DNA: TGCGCCAGCAGCCAAGCGCGGGGGCGTTACAATGAGCAGTTCTTC
D: .; length: 14; J: TRBJ2-2; size: .; V: TRBV18; CDR3: CASSPSPNTGELFF; DNA: TGTGCCAGCTCCCCGAGTCCAAACACCGGGGAGCTGTTTTTT
D: .; length: 15; J: TRBJ2-3; size: once; V: TRBV7-9; CDR3: CASSLGGGFTDTQYF; DNA: TGTGCCAGCAGCTTAGGGGGCGGATTCACAGATACGCAGTATTTT
D: TRBD1; length: 15; J: TRBJ2-7; size: once; V: TRBV28; CDR3: CASSSTGTAPYEQYF; DNA: TGTGCCAGCAGTTCGACCGGGACAGCCCCCTACGAGCAGTACTTC
D: .; length: 16; J: TRBJ2-5; size: .; V: TRBV11-3; CDR3: CASSSSFSRQQETQYF; DNA: TGTGCCAGCAGCTCCAGTTTCTCCAGACAACAAGAGACCCAGTACTTC
D: .; length: 17; J: TRBJ1-5; size: once; V: TRBV24-1; CDR3: CATSDGNRVGSNQPQHF; DNA: TGTGCCACCAGTGATGGCAACAGGGTGGGTAGCAATCAGCCCCAGCATTTT